This entry lists 15 T cell receptor beta chains sequenced from one sample in a study of T cells in Graves' hyperthyroidism and ophthalmopathy. Amplified TCR beta CDR3 regions derived from RNA transcripts. HTBI primers were employed in a first-round RT-PCR of the TCR CDR3. TCRdb ran MiXCR on the multiplex PCR reads and lists one entry per CDR3 protein. The data contain hundreds of thousands of distinct CDR3 sequences, about 15% of them singletons. Sequenced material: blood. Receptor source: a woman aged 55-69 years with Graves' ophthalmopathy.

This clonotype was recorded many times. In DNA, the CDR3 is TGCGCCAGCAGCCCCGTTCGCGGGAGTAATCCCTACGAGCAGTACTTC. This gives the protein CASSPVRGSNPYEQYF. This chain uses TRBV5-1 with TRBJ2-7; 7 bases agree with TRBD2. Unmatched junction bases numbered 12, after V lost 4 bases and J lost 2 bases. Looked up from germline, CDR1 is SGHRS and CDR2 is YFSETQ. The CDR3 totals 16 residues.

This clonotype was observed at least ten times. This rearrangement joins TRBV6-1 to TRBJ1-5; D is unclear. The V and J ends lost 3 bases and 0 bases respectively, with 3 bases between them. The germline CDR1 and CDR2 sequences are MNHNS and SASEGT. The CDR3 contains 13 residues. DNA of the CDR3: TGTGCCAGCAGTGACAATAGCAATCAGCCCCAGCATTTT. Translating gives CASSDNSNQPQHF.

This clonotype was counted a few times. The CDR3: CAIKDSAGGEELFF. The CDR3 nucleotides read TGTGCCATCAAGGATTCAGCGGGAGGCGAGGAGCTGTTTTTT. The rearrangement joins TRBV10-3 to TRBJ2-2; TRBD2 agrees at 9 bases. Per the germline V gene, CDR1 is ENHRY and CDR2 is SYGVKD. This CDR3 has 14 amino acids. J gave up 10 bases and V 7 bases, and 10 bases lay outside the gene matches.

The chain has TRBV4-1 and TRBJ2-3, with 8 bases lining up with TRBD2. The CDR3 runs 18 residues. Trimming cost V 1 base and J 2 bases; bases outside gene matches: 11. Per germline, CDR1 MGHRA and CDR2 YSYEKL. The CDR3 DNA reads TGCGCCAGCAGCCAAGGACCCATGGGCGGGAGGCCCACAGATACGCAGTATTTT. Protein: CASSQGPMGGRPTDTQYF.

Ten or more counts support this clonotype. The chain recombines TRBV6-2 or TRBV6-3 with TRBJ1-1; D remains ambiguous. Trimming cost V 10 bases and J 2 bases, with 11 bases left between them. Germline V gives CDR1 MNHEY, CDR2 SVGEGT. The CDR3 totals 12 residues. Here the CDR3 reads CATKDPNTEAFF. DNA for the CDR3: TGTGCCACCAAAGATCCCAACACTGAAGCTTTCTTT.

This clonotype appeared many times. The chain is built from TRBV18 and TRBJ2-4, with TRBD1 matching 8 bases. The CDR3 is 15 residues long. The V gene end was trimmed by 6 bases and the J gene end by 7 bases; junction bases not matched to a gene: 11. CDR1 and CDR2 from the germline V gene are KGHSH and LQKENI. CDR3 amino acids: CASSITSGGANIQYF. DNA of the CDR3: TGTGCCAGCTCCATTACGTCAGGGGGCGCGAACATTCAGTACTTC.

This clonotype was observed at least ten times. The rearrangement joins TRBV28 to TRBJ1-5; D unclear. This CDR3 is built from 12 residues. The germline gives CDR1 MDHEN, CDR2 SYDVKM. V was cut by 6 bases and J by 5 bases, with 8 bases left in between. The CDR3 protein is CASRLLDQPQHF. For the CDR3, the DNA is TGTGCCAGCAGACTACTCGATCAGCCCCAGCATTTT.

The table lists this clonotype with many counts. V usage is TRBV7-3 and J usage is TRBJ1-1; D is possibly TRBD1 (5 bases). The CDR3 consists of 15 residues. Per germline, CDR1 SGHTA and CDR2 FQGTGA. The germline V and J ends were trimmed by 5 bases and 3 bases, with 16 bases remaining between them. CDR3 region: CASSRNTGLDTEAFF. For the CDR3, the DNA is TGTGCCAGCAGCCGAAATACAGGATTGGACACTGAAGCTTTCTTT.

There are a few counts of this clonotype. V usage is TRBV3-2 and J usage is TRBJ2-5; the table's D call, TRBD2, was not checked against the DNA. TRBV3-2 is reported as a pseudogene. The CDR3 is 19 amino acids. For the CDR3, the DNA is TGTGCCAGCAGCCAAGGAGGCGGGACTAGCGGGGGGCGGGAAGAGACCCAGTACTTC. As protein: CASSQGGGTSGGREETQYF.

This clonotype has a single count. V gene TRBV5-1 combines with J gene TRBJ2-7, with a weak D call TRBD1 (6 bases). Trimming cost V 4 bases and J 0 bases, with 17 bases left between them. This CDR3 is 16 amino acids long. Per the germline V gene, CDR1 is SGHRS and CDR2 is YFSETQ. The CDR3 DNA is TGCGCCAGCAGCCTCGAAGGGACACCGAACTCCTACGAGCAGTACTTC. As protein: CASSLEGTPNSYEQYF.

In the case of this clonotype: This may stem from a read error, because a much larger clone lies one nucleotide away. The chain carries TRBV28 and TRBJ2-7, with D possibly TRBD1 on 6 matching bases. Germline assignment: CDR1 MDHEN and CDR2 SYDVKM. V was clipped by 4 bases and J by 2 bases, with 15 bases between them. The CDR3 extends over 15 amino acids. The CDR3 here is CASSCGRRGTYEQYF. CDR3 nucleotides: TGTGCCAGCAGTTGTGGGAGAAGGGGGACCTACGAGCAGTACTTC. The full variable domain, in which reference TRBV28 and TRBJ2-7 provide the parts outside the CDR3, is DVKVTQSSRYLVKRTGEKVFLECVQDMDHENMFWYRQDPGLGLRLIYFSYDVKMKEKGDIPEGYSVSREKKERFSLILESASTNQTSMYLCASSCGRRGTYEQYFGPGTRLTVT.

In this sample, this clonotype turned up many times. Here the CDR3 DNA reads TGTGCCAGCTCTTCCCTCGGCGGTCAAGAGACCCAGTACTTC. This encodes CASSSLGGQETQYF. The rearrangement uses TRBV18 and TRBJ2-5, with D uncertain. V shed 6 bases and J shed 2 bases, with 13 bases lying between them. The CDR3 covers 14 residues. CDR1 and CDR2 from the germline V gene are KGHSH and LQKENI.

V gene TRBV19 combines with J gene TRBJ1-5; 8 bases are a match to TRBD1. The CDR3 is 17 amino acids. Germline-derived CDR1 and CDR2 are LNHDA and SQIVND (reference sequence). V shed 9 bases and J 3 bases; nucleotides not matched to a gene: 16. The CDR3 DNA follows: TGTGCCAGCCGTACAGGGGGTAACCTCTGGCCCAATCAGCCCCAGCATTTT. It specifies CASRTGGNLWPNQPQHF. The whole variable domain, remainder taken from reference TRBV19 and TRBJ1-5, is DGGITQSPKYLFRKEGQNVTLSCEQNLNHDAMYWYRQDPGQGLRLIYYSQIVNDFQKGDIAEGYSVSREKKESFPLTVTSAQKNPTAFYLCASRTGGNLWPNQPQHFGDGTRLSIL.

This clonotype occurred a few times. This chain links TRBV6-5 with TRBJ1-4; D is unclear. The germline V and J ends were trimmed by 0 bases and 0 bases, with 5 bases remaining between them. The CDR3 loop spans 15 amino acids. Germline CDR1 is MNHEY and CDR2 is SVGAGI. This chain's CDR3 is CASSYSDATNEKLFF. The CDR3, as DNA: TGTGCCAGCAGTTACTCGGATGCAACTAATGAAAAACTGTTTTTT.

Details on this clonotype: A much larger clonotype is one base distant, so this may be a read error. V usage is TRBV6-1 and J usage is TRBJ2-7, with TRBD1 matching 7 bases. Germline CDR1 and CDR2: MNHNS and SASEGT. The CDR3 spans 15 residues. The chain's CDR3 is CASGKTGTVAGEQHF. The CDR3 DNA follows: TGTGCCAGCGGAAAAACCGGGACAGTTGCGGGCGAGCAGCACTTC.